The clone carrying this T cell receptor beta chain occurred a few times. The antigen remains unidentified. The sample is drawn from a study of T-cell memory formation after mild COVID-19. The wider study: TCR clusters were mostly confined to one donor each.

MiXCR, run by TCRdb on the 5' RACE reads, gives a single entry per CDR3 protein. Of 200,000 to 250,000 distinct CDR3 sequences listed, 16% are singletons. Findings and caveats of the study: Clones that contracted from day 15 to 85 were balanced CD4/CD8, while later expanders leaned CD4+. Researchers report contracting CD4+ clones mostly in CM and EM, with CD8+ clones in EMRA. Still unconfirmed is whether the second-wave clones peaking on day 37 recognized SARS-CoV-2.

Trimming took off 5 bases at V and 8 bases at J, with 17 bases between the two ends. Germline CDR1 and CDR2: SQVTM and ANQGSEA. The CDR3 is made up of 13 amino acids. The J gene is TRBJ2-3, the V gene TRBV29-1; no firm D call. The TCR comes from a man younger than 35 who had mild COVID-19 (a few samples of this study predate the infection). Cell type and time point are not known. The specimen was PBMCs or a T cell subset sorted from them (not recorded which). CDR3 sequence: CSVSPTRSPTQYF. The CDR3 DNA reads as TGCAGCGTTTCTCCAACTCGGTCCCCTACGCAGTATTTT.